Shown below are 24 T cell receptor beta chains from a single sample sequenced in a study of cytomegalovirus exposure and HLA in healthy donors. PCR was performed using 60 Vbeta and 13 Jbeta primers. Method: immunoSEQ multiplex PCR; TCRdb's copy keeps in-frame clones and lacks some. The table has 150,000 to 200,000 clones, about 80% seen once. The material sequenced was PBMCs. These receptors were taken from a man aged 40-49 years in good health and CMV-seronegative.

V is TRBV10-3 and J is TRBJ1-2; TRBD1 is a possible D gene (5 bases). The V gene's germline CDR1 is ENHRY and CDR2 SYGVKD. This CDR3 contains 16 residues. The V end lost 0 bases, the J end lost 0 bases, and 11 bases lay between the germline ends. The CDR3: CAISESPGKSNYGYTF. CDR3 in DNA: TGTGCCATCAGTGAGTCCCCAGGGAAATCTAACTATGGCTACACCTTC.

This clone has only a few counts. CDR3 DNA sequence: TGCGCCAGCAGCCCGGGACTTCGCACAGATACGCAGTATTTT. Its protein product is CASSPGLRTDTQYF. The chain employs TRBV5-1 and TRBJ2-3; possible D gene TRBD2, 6 bases. CDR3 length: 14 residues. CDR1 is SGHRS and CDR2 is YFSETQ in the germline V gene. Trimming shortened V by 4 bases and J by 1 base, and 10 bases separated the two germline ends.

The V gene is TRBV7-3, the J gene TRBJ1-2; maybe TRBD1 (6 bases). This CDR3 has 13 residues. Germline CDR1 reads SGHTA; CDR2 reads FQGTGA. Trimming pared 5 bases from V and 2 bases from J, leaving 9 bases between. CDR3 in DNA: TGTGCCAGCAGCGCCAGGGGAAACTATGGCTACACCTTC. This sequence encodes CASSARGNYGYTF.

The chain has TRBV7-2 and TRBJ2-1; TRBD2 might be the D (6 bases). Germline CDR1 reads SGHTA; CDR2 reads FQGNSA. V was trimmed by 4 bases and J by 4 bases, leaving 14 bases between them. The CDR3 is 15 residues long. CDR3 sequence: CASSWDWRGYNEQFF. The CDR3 nucleotides are TGTGCCAGCAGCTGGGACTGGAGAGGTTACAATGAGCAGTTCTTC.

The chain links TRBV5-5 to TRBJ1-1, with 10 bases lining up with TRBD1. The length of the CDR3 is 15 residues. The V gene's germline CDR1 is SGHKS and CDR2 YYEKEE (reference sequence). V shed 2 bases and J 6 bases; nucleotides not matched to a gene: 7. Here the CDR3 DNA reads TGTGCCAGCAGCTTCCGTGGGGACAGGGGCGCTGAAGCTTTCTTT. Protein sequence: CASSFRGDRGAEAFF.

V gene TRBV30 combines with J gene TRBJ1-1; the D gene is possibly TRBD1 (6 bases). The CDR3 totals 12 residues. Germline lookup yields CDR1 GTSNPN and CDR2 SVGIG (reference sequence). V lost 6 bases and J 4 bases, leaving 12 bases between the germline ends. In DNA form, the CDR3 reads TGTGCCTGCCGAAAGGGGGTCACTGAAGCTTTCTTT. This gives the protein CACRKGVTEAFF. The full variable domain, rest sourced from reference TRBV30 and TRBJ1-1, is SQTIHQWPATLVQPVGSPLSLECTVEGTSNPNLYWYRQAAGRGLQLLFYSVGIGQISSEVPQNLSASRPQDRQFILSSKKLLLSDSGFYLCACRKGVTEAFFGQGTRLTVV.

The J gene is TRBJ1-4, the V gene TRBV4-2; D not resolved. Germline V gene lookup returns CDR1 LGHNA and CDR2 YNFKEQ. The CDR3 totals 17 residues. Trimming left V 0 bases short and J 5 bases short, with 16 bases between. CDR3 coding DNA: TGTGCCAGCAGCCAAGAACGGAGCGGGGTGGGGAATGAAAAACTGTTTTTT. Protein sequence: CASSQERSGVGNEKLFF.

The rearrangement links TRBV29-1 to TRBJ2-2; TRBD1 agrees at 8 bases. Germline V gene lookup returns CDR1 SQVTM and CDR2 ANQGSEA. CDR3 length: 14 amino acids. The V and J ends lost 4 bases and 6 bases, in that order; junction bases with no gene match: 7. The CDR3 loop is CSVGIQGDAGELFF. The CDR3 coding sequence is TGCAGCGTTGGTATACAGGGGGATGCCGGGGAGCTGTTTTTT.

The genes are TRBV7-6 and TRBJ1-1; 11 positions agree with TRBD1. CDR1 and CDR2 (germline): SGHVS, FNYEAQ. J lost 4 bases, V lost 5 bases, and 9 bases had no gene match. This CDR3 is built from 16 residues. The CDR3 DNA is TGTGCCAGCAGCCCGTGGACAGGGGGCGCGGGCACTGAAGCTTTCTTT. Its translation: CASSPWTGGAGTEAFF.

The chain recombines TRBV18 with TRBJ2-1; D possibly corresponds to TRBD2 (6 bases). This CDR3 region has 16 residues. V was shortened by 0 bases and J by 7 bases, with 16 bases between the two germline ends. Germline V lookup: CDR1 KGHSH, CDR2 LQKENI. As DNA, the CDR3 is TGTGCCAGCTCACCACCGGCTCAGGGAGGTTTGAATGAGCAGTTCTTC. Its protein product is CASSPPAQGGLNEQFF.

The rearrangement joins TRBV30 to TRBJ1-2; perhaps TRBD1 as D (5 bases). This CDR3 is built from 12 residues. V dropped 8 bases and J dropped 4 bases, with 14 bases sitting between them. From germline, CDR1 is GTSNPN and CDR2 SVGIG (reference sequence). CDR3: CAGEGSGYGYTF. DNA for the CDR3: TGTGCCGGGGAGGGGAGCGGCTATGGCTACACCTTC.

This clone was seen a single time. The rearrangement uses TRBV18 and TRBJ2-1; 8 positions agree with TRBD1. The V and J ends lost 4 bases and 4 bases, in that order; junction bases with no gene match: 6. Germline V gene data show CDR1 as KGHSH and CDR2 as LQKENI. The CDR3 is 15 amino acids. For the CDR3, the DNA is TGTGCCAGCTCACAAGGACAGGGACAGTACAATGAGCAGTTCTTC. Residues: CASSQGQGQYNEQFF.

This chain uses TRBV27 with TRBJ2-1; weak D call: TRBD2 (6 bases). Trimming shortened V by 2 bases and J by 9 bases, and 8 bases separated the two germline ends. CDR1 and CDR2 from the germline V gene are MNHEY and SMNVEV (reference sequence). The CDR3 is 12 amino acids. The CDR3: CASSLRGGEQFF. DNA for the CDR3: TGTGCCAGCAGTTTAAGGGGAGGTGAGCAGTTCTTC.

In its sample, this clone was seen once. V is TRBV11-3 and J is TRBJ2-7; D is possibly TRBD2 (5 bases). V was pared by 1 base and J by 3 bases, with 13 bases between. The CDR3 has 15 amino acids. The V gene's germline CDR1 is SGHNT and CDR2 YENEEA. For the CDR3, the DNA is TGTGCCAGCAGCTTAGGGGCGGGCGGCTTCTACGAGCAGTACTTC. Translated: CASSLGAGGFYEQYF.

In regard to this clone: One end of the junction does not line up with germline, which may come from a read error. The chain uses TRBV27 and TRBJ2-6; the match to TRBD1 covers 7 bases. This CDR3 comprises 14 residues. CDR1 is MNHEY and CDR2 is SMNVEV in the germline V gene (reference sequence). The CDR3 loop is CASSSITGANGLTF. In nucleotides, the CDR3 is TGTGCCAGCAGTTCCATTACAGGGGCCAACGGCCTGACTTTC. The variable domain in full, with the rest retrieved from reference TRBV27 and TRBJ2-6, is EAQVTQNPRYLITVTGKKLTVTCSQNMNHEYMSWYRQDPGLGLRQIYYSMNVEVTDKGDVPEGYKVSRKEKRNFPLILESPSPNQTSLYFCASSSITGANGLTFGAGSRLTVL.

This clone was observed at least ten times. The V and J genes are TRBV28 and TRBJ1-5; D unresolved. The V gene's germline CDR1 is MDHEN and CDR2 SYDVKM. The CDR3 loop spans 14 amino acids. Trimming left V 7 bases short and J 1 base short, with 11 bases between. CDR3 DNA sequence: TGTGCCAGCAACCGGGAGGTCAGCAATCAGCCCCAGCATTTT. Translation: CASNREVSNQPQHF. The full variable domain, rest sourced from reference TRBV28 and TRBJ1-5, is DVKVTQSSRYLVKRTGEKVFLECVQDMDHENMFWYRQDPGLGLRLIYFSYDVKMKEKGDIPEGYSVSREKKERFSLILESASTNQTSMYLCASNREVSNQPQHFGDGTRLSIL.

The rearrangement links TRBV27 to TRBJ2-3; 7 bases match TRBD1. Germline V lookup: CDR1 MNHEY, CDR2 SMNVEV (reference sequence). The CDR3 totals 14 residues. The V gene end was trimmed by 11 bases and the J gene end by 2 bases; junction bases not matched to a gene: 10. CDR3 sequence reads: CASKTGVITDTQYF. The CDR3 DNA is TGTGCCTCCAAAACAGGGGTTATCACAGATACGCAGTATTTT.

The chain carries TRBV5-4 and TRBJ2-7; possibly TRBD1 for D (6 bases). The CDR3 length is 15 residues. Trimming removed 0 bases from V and 0 bases from J, with 10 bases in between. CDR1 and CDR2 (germline): SGHNT, YYREEE (reference sequence). CDR3 nucleotides: TGTGCCAGCAGCTTGGCCGAAGGGGGCTCCTACGAGCAGTACGTC. It specifies CASSLAEGGSYEQYV.

The chain uses TRBV28 and TRBJ2-1; 12 nucleotides agree with TRBD2. The CDR3 is 18 residues long. CDR1 is MDHEN, CDR2 SYDVKM, per germline. The J segment lost 8 bases and the V segment lost 1 base, leaving 12 bases of the junction unmatched. CDR3 nucleotide sequence: TGTGCCAGCAGTTTATTCTCTAGCGGGAGGGCCCCAGGGGATGAGCAGTTCTTC. It is translated as CASSLFSSGRAPGDEQFF.

CDR3 amino acids: CASSSQGAHVYEQYF. The CDR3 region has the DNA TGTGCCAGCAGTTCACAGGGGGCTCACGTCTACGAGCAGTACTTC. J is TRBJ2-7 and V is TRBV27, with 9 bases aligning to TRBD1. The CDR3 runs 15 residues. The V and J ends lost 4 bases and 3 bases, in that order; junction bases with no gene match: 7. Germline V lookup: CDR1 MNHEY, CDR2 SMNVEV (reference sequence).

The J gene is TRBJ2-7, the V gene TRBV6-5; 9 bases fit TRBD1. Germline V gene lookup returns CDR1 MNHEY and CDR2 SVGAGI. This CDR3 is 14 amino acids long. V shed 4 bases, J shed 2 bases, and the junction held 3 bases outside the gene matches. The CDR3 bases are TGTGCCAGCAGTTTAGGACAGGGGACCTACGAGCAGTACTTC. Protein: CASSLGQGTYEQYF.

This clone was seen more than once but under ten times. In DNA, the CDR3 is TGTGCCAGCAGCTGGTTACAGGGAGGGAACGATGGCTACACCTTC. This codes for CASSWLQGGNDGYTF. The chain combines TRBV14 with TRBJ1-2; D perhaps matches TRBD1 (6 bases). Deletions cut 5 bases from V and 6 bases from J, with 19 bases between. The CDR3 contains 15 residues. Germline loops: CDR1 SGHDN, CDR2 FVKESK.

V usage is TRBV29-1 and J usage is TRBJ2-7, with D perhaps TRBD2 (6 bases). Germline assignment: CDR1 SQVTM and CDR2 ANQGSEA. V lost 5 bases and J 3 bases, leaving 20 bases between the germline ends. The CDR3 spans 15 residues. Here the CDR3 reads CSVQRRALRNYEQYV. In DNA, the CDR3 is TGCAGCGTTCAGAGGAGGGCCCTTCGGAACTACGAGCAGTACGTC.

The CDR3 sequence: CASREDSNQPQHF. The CDR3 DNA is TGCGCCAGCAGGGAGGATAGCAATCAGCCCCAGCATTTT. V is TRBV5-1 and J is TRBJ1-5; no reliable D call. The CDR3 has 13 amino acids. Per the germline V gene, CDR1 is SGHRS and CDR2 is YFSETQ. Deletions cut 5 bases from V and 0 bases from J, with 6 bases between. Based on the CDR3 plus reference TRBV5-1 and TRBJ1-5, the full variable domain is KAGVTQTPRYLIKTRGQQVTLSCSPISGHRSVSWYQQTPGQGLQFLFEYFSETQRNKGNFPGRFSGRQFSNSRSEMNVSTLELGDSALYLCASREDSNQPQHFGDGTRLSIL.